This passage covers 22 T cell receptor beta chains from one sample sequenced in a study of blood T cell repertoires in COVID-19. Sequencing was performed with immunoSEQ multiplex PCR; in TCRdb, only in-frame clones are kept and a portion is missing. The data contain about 210,000 clones, roughly 87% of them singletons. The sequenced material came from PBMCs or T cells enriched from blood (not recorded which). The receptors shown here come from a man aged 25-40 years in a cohort exposed to, infected with or recovered from COVID-19 (not recorded which).

The chain recombines TRBV7-9 with TRBJ2-3; 7 positions agree with TRBD2. The CDR3 loop spans 17 amino acids. Germline CDR1 SEHNR, CDR2 FQNEAQ (reference sequence). The J segment lost 1 base and the V segment lost 2 bases, leaving 9 bases of the junction unmatched. CDR3 sequence (DNA): TGTGCCAGCAGCTTAACCGTCGGGCTAGCGGGCACAGATACGCAGTATTTT. Its protein product is CASSLTVGLAGTDTQYF.

This chain connects TRBV19 to TRBJ1-4; TRBD1 matches at 7 bases. The CDR3 has 14 residues. The V gene end was trimmed by 3 bases and the J gene end by 7 bases; junction bases not matched to a gene: 5. From germline, CDR1 is LNHDA and CDR2 SQIVND (reference sequence). CDR3 region: CASSIFRDSEKLFF. The CDR3 nucleotides are TGTGCCAGTAGTATTTTCCGGGACAGTGAAAAACTGTTTTTT.

The rearrangement uses TRBV25-1 and TRBJ2-7; 8 nucleotides agree with TRBD1. Germline V gene sequence: CDR1 MGHDK, CDR2 SYGVNS. CDR3 size: 16 residues. The trim removed 4 bases at V and 4 bases at J, leaving 12 bases unmatched. The CDR3 reads CASSGRPGQDGYEQYF. The CDR3 coding sequence is TGTGCCAGCAGTGGGAGGCCGGGACAGGATGGGTACGAGCAGTACTTC.

Only one count was recorded for this clone. The V and J genes are TRBV19 and TRBJ2-7, with 7 bases aligning to TRBD1. The CDR3 has 14 residues. The V segment lost 6 bases and the J segment 0 bases; nucleotides outside the gene matches: 5. Germline loops: CDR1 LNHDA, CDR2 SQIVND (reference sequence). CDR3 DNA sequence: TGTGCCAGTAGGCAAGACAGGGACTCCTACGAGCAGTACTTC. Translating it yields CASRQDRDSYEQYF.

The chain employs TRBV4-2 and TRBJ2-7, with 8 bases fitting TRBD1. This CDR3 contains 16 residues. V gave up 4 bases and J gave up 6 bases; unmatched junction bases: 14. Per the germline V gene, CDR1 is LGHNA and CDR2 is YNFKEQ. CDR3 in amino acids: CASSPQRRQGWLEQYF. The CDR3 DNA follows: TGTGCCAGCAGCCCCCAACGTAGACAGGGGTGGCTCGAGCAGTACTTC.

This clone was counted only a few times. Other DNA variants within this sample encode the same CDR3. The chain uses TRBV7-9 and TRBJ1-3; TRBD1 might be the D (6 bases). V lost 5 bases and J 0 bases, leaving 8 bases between the germline ends. Germline values: CDR1 SEHNR, CDR2 FQNEAQ (reference sequence). The CDR3 contains 14 residues. The CDR3 nucleotides read TGTGCCAGCAGCCGGACAGACTCTGGAAACACCATATATTTT. This sequence encodes CASSRTDSGNTIYF.

The gene calls are TRBV3-1 (or the pseudogene TRBV3-2) and TRBJ2-1; tentative D call: TRBD2 (6 bases). The germline gives CDR1 LGHDT, CDR2 YNNKEL (reference sequence). The CDR3 is 17 residues long. The germline V and J ends were trimmed by 5 bases and 9 bases, with 26 bases remaining between them. The CDR3 is CASSSIQLAGLGGEQFF. The CDR3 DNA is TGTGCCAGCAGCTCAATTCAACTCGCGGGCCTGGGGGGTGAGCAGTTCTTC.

J is TRBJ2-7 and V is TRBV6-4; the match to TRBD2 covers 8 bases. CDR3 length: 17 amino acids. V shed 5 bases, J shed 3 bases, and the junction held 15 bases outside the gene matches. CDR1 MRHNA and CDR2 SNTAGT come from the germline V gene. The CDR3 bases are TGTGCCAGCAGTAAGATTCGATACCGGGGGACTAGCTACGAGCAGTACTTC. Its translation is CASSKIRYRGTSYEQYF.

The chain joins TRBV18 to TRBJ2-1, with D perhaps matching TRBD1 (5 bases). With 3 bases removed from V and 7 bases from J, the gap between germline ends came to 13 bases. The CDR3 consists of 14 residues. Germline-derived CDR1 and CDR2 are KGHSH and LQKENI. CDR3 protein: CASSPLQGVNEQFF. CDR3 coding DNA: TGTGCCAGCTCACCCCTTCAGGGTGTAAATGAGCAGTTCTTC.

The V and J genes are TRBV27 and TRBJ1-2; TRBD1 aligns across 8 bases. Losses at the gene ends were 3 bases for V and 7 bases for J; bases not matched to a gene: 4. Germline CDR1 and CDR2: MNHEY and SMNVEV (reference sequence). The CDR3 runs to 13 residues. The CDR3 DNA sequence: TGTGCCAGCAGTTTGACAGGGGTAGTTGGCTACACCTTC. This gives the protein CASSLTGVVGYTF.

This clone was picked up a small number of times. V gene TRBV13 combines with J gene TRBJ2-7; 9 bases match TRBD2. V dropped 5 bases and J dropped 1; count of bases not matched to a gene: 12. In germline, CDR1 is PRHDT, CDR2 FYEKMQ (reference sequence). This CDR3 contains 17 residues. The CDR3 loop reads CASSPALGTSSSYEQYF. The DNA for the CDR3 is TGTGCCAGCAGCCCCGCCCTTGGGACTAGCAGTTCCTACGAGCAGTACTTC.

In the case of this clone: Distinct nucleotide sequences in the sample also encode this CDR3. V gene TRBV19 combines with J gene TRBJ1-2, with 9 nucleotides matching TRBD1. Germline V gives CDR1 LNHDA, CDR2 SQIVND (reference sequence). This CDR3 is 15 amino acids long. Losses at the gene ends were 5 bases for V and 0 bases for J; bases not matched to a gene: 4. CDR3 in amino acids: CASSPRQGANYGYTF. CDR3 in DNA: TGTGCCAGTAGTCCGAGACAGGGGGCTAACTATGGCTACACCTTC.

The rearrangement joins TRBV2 to TRBJ2-7; 14 bases line up with TRBD2. The CDR3 totals 17 residues. J was trimmed by 1 base and V by 8 bases; bases with no gene match: 10. CDR1 and CDR2 from the germline V gene are SNHLY and FYNNEI. The CDR3 spells CASFPGLAGVLSYEQYF. CDR3 coding DNA: TGTGCCAGCTTCCCGGGACTAGCGGGAGTCTTGTCCTACGAGCAGTACTTC.

The rearrangement links TRBV5-5 to TRBJ2-4; D is ambiguous. CDR1 and CDR2 (germline): SGHKS, YYEKEE (reference sequence). The CDR3 consists of 15 residues. V gave up 3 bases and J gave up 1 base, with 11 bases separating them. The CDR3 bases are TGTGCCAGCAGCTCCCCCAGGATGGCCAAAAACATTCAGTACTTC. It specifies CASSSPRMAKNIQYF. Combining the CDR3 with reference TRBV5-5 and TRBJ2-4 gives the whole variable domain DAGVTQSPTHLIKTRGQQVTLRCSPISGHKSVSWYQQVLGQGPQFIFQYYEKEERGRGNFPDRFSARQFPNYSSELNVNALLLGDSALYLCASSSPRMAKNIQYFGAGTRLSVL.

This sequence joins TRBV5-1 and TRBJ2-7; possible D gene TRBD1, 7 bases. V dropped 2 bases and J dropped 0 bases, with 27 bases sitting between them. The CDR3 loop spans 20 amino acids. Germline values: CDR1 SGHRS, CDR2 YFSETQ. The CDR3 here is CASSFVGVAEAQGGSYEQYF. CDR3 coding DNA: TGCGCCAGCAGCTTTGTGGGGGTAGCGGAAGCCCAGGGGGGCTCCTACGAGCAGTACTTC.

The chain couples TRBV13 to TRBJ2-1; the match to TRBD2 covers 10 bases. The germline V gene encodes CDR1 PRHDT and CDR2 FYEKMQ (reference sequence). This CDR3 has 16 amino acids. Losses at the gene ends were 5 bases for V and 3 bases for J; bases not matched to a gene: 7. The CDR3 bases are TGTGCCAGCAGCGACCTACAGCGGGAGGGCTACAATGAGCAGTTCTTC. Residues: CASSDLQREGYNEQFF.

This chain connects TRBV13 to TRBJ2-1, with a weak D call TRBD2 (6 bases). The V end was cut by 5 bases, the J end by 1 base, with 15 bases between. The length of the CDR3 is 16 residues. Germline CDR1 PRHDT, CDR2 FYEKMQ (reference sequence). The CDR3 protein is CASSPRASGSYNEQFF. CDR3 DNA sequence: TGTGCCAGCAGCCCAAGGGCCAGCGGGTCCTACAATGAGCAGTTCTTC.

The chain employs TRBV19 and TRBJ1-1; 7 positions match TRBD1. After removal of 5 bases from V and 4 bases from J, the junction contained 13 bases not matched to a gene. CDR1 is LNHDA, CDR2 SQIVND, per germline (reference sequence). The CDR3 covers 16 residues. CDR3 in amino acids: CASSSSGTAVFTEAFF. In DNA, the CDR3 is TGTGCCAGTAGTTCGTCCGGGACAGCAGTTTTCACTGAAGCTTTCTTT.

The V gene is TRBV3-1 (or the pseudogene TRBV3-2), the J gene TRBJ2-1; D perhaps matches TRBD1 (5 bases). Looked up from germline, CDR1 is LGHDT and CDR2 is YNNKEL (reference sequence). CDR3 length: 13 amino acids. V was clipped by 1 base and J by 7 bases, with 8 bases between them. CDR3 protein: CASSQGRVNEQFF. CDR3 bases: TGTGCCAGCAGCCAAGGCAGGGTTAATGAGCAGTTCTTC.

V usage is TRBV5-1 and J usage is TRBJ2-1; unclear D gene. The germline gives CDR1 SGHRS, CDR2 YFSETQ. V lost 0 bases, J lost 4 bases, and 20 bases lay in between. The CDR3 is 18 amino acids. Here the CDR3 reads CASSLAPGVTTIYNEQFF. The CDR3 DNA is TGCGCCAGCAGCTTGGCCCCCGGTGTAACTACCATTTACAATGAGCAGTTCTTC. The full variable domain, rest sourced from reference TRBV5-1 and TRBJ2-1, is KAGVTQTPRYLIKTRGQQVTLSCSPISGHRSVSWYQQTPGQGLQFLFEYFSETQRNKGNFPGRFSGRQFSNSRSEMNVSTLELGDSALYLCASSLAPGVTTIYNEQFFGPGTRLTVL.

The rearrangement joins TRBV24-1 to TRBJ2-3; 12 nucleotides align to TRBD1. The length of the CDR3 is 17 residues. Per germline, CDR1 KGHDR and CDR2 SFDVKD. The V gene end was trimmed by 5 bases and the J gene end by 7 bases; junction bases not matched to a gene: 12. The CDR3 reads CATSGAPGQGAPYTQYF. Here the CDR3 DNA reads TGTGCCACCAGTGGTGCACCGGGACAGGGGGCGCCGTATACGCAGTATTTT.

The chain joins TRBV28 to TRBJ2-1; the match to TRBD2 covers 8 bases. The junction had 11 bases not matched to a gene; V was cut back by 4 bases and J by 3 bases. The CDR3 extends over 17 amino acids. Germline V gene sequence: CDR1 MDHEN, CDR2 SYDVKM. The CDR3 DNA reads TGTGCCAGCAGTTCGGAGCGGGAGTGGGTCCTCTACAATGAGCAGTTCTTC. Protein: CASSSEREWVLYNEQFF.